This is a list of T cell receptor beta chains from one sample in a study of breast tumors, draining lymph nodes, adjacent tissues. TCRdb re-called the multiplex PCR reads through MiXCR, storing one row per CDR3 protein. The repertoire includes about 140,000 distinct CDR3 sequences, approximately 29% of them detected once, and roughly 2.2% sits in the top ten. The sample taken for sequencing was axillary lymph node tissue. The receptors here all came from a female donor with breast cancer. Some clones in this sample may be carry-over from other donors' samples. Both conserved end residues are part of each CDR3. Fields, in order: CDR3 length, J gene, D gene, clone size, V gene, CDR3 DNA, CDR3 protein. A D gene is named only where the DNA matches it firmly. Only part of the rows carry a size: once, few, many, or a class if the clone is expanded.

len: 14
j_gene: TRBJ1-2
d_gene: NA
abundance: NA
v_gene: TRBV10-3
CDR3nt: TGTGCCATCAGTAGACGGGACACTGACTATGGCTACACCTTC
CDR3aa: CAISRRDTDYGYTF

len: 15
j_gene: TRBJ2-1
d_gene: TRBD1
abundance: many
v_gene: TRBV29-1
CDR3nt: TGCAGCGCCCCCCCCCCGGGACAGGTAGACAATGAGCAGTTCTTC
CDR3aa: CSAPPPGQVDNEQFF

len: 15
j_gene: TRBJ1-6
d_gene: NA
abundance: many
v_gene: TRBV19
CDR3nt: TGTGCCAGTCGGGATGAGGGATCCTTCTATTCACCCCTCCACTTT
CDR3aa: CASRDEGSFYSPLHF

len: 14
j_gene: TRBJ1-5
d_gene: NA
abundance: many
v_gene: TRBV7-8
CDR3nt: TGTGCCAGCAGCTCACAACAGGGAGGTCAGCCCCAGCATTTT
CDR3aa: CASSSQQGGQPQHF

len: 15
j_gene: TRBJ1-1
d_gene: NA
abundance: NA
v_gene: TRBV19
CDR3nt: TGTGCCAGTAGTAGTCAACAGGGAAGGGGAACTGAAGCTTTCTTT
CDR3aa: CASSSQQGRGTEAFF

len: 13
j_gene: TRBJ2-1
d_gene: TRBD2
abundance: many
v_gene: TRBV29-1
CDR3nt: TGCAGCGGACACGGGGGGGGGTACAATGAGCAGTTCTTC
CDR3aa: CSGHGGGYNEQFF

len: 18
j_gene: TRBJ2-4
d_gene: NA
abundance: NA
v_gene: TRBV13
CDR3nt: TGTGCCAGCAGCTTAGCCAACTCTGGGGGTCTAGCCAAAAACATTCAGTACTTC
CDR3aa: CASSLANSGGLAKNIQYF

len: 16
j_gene: TRBJ2-6
d_gene: NA
abundance: many
v_gene: TRBV6-1
CDR3nt: TGTGCCAGCATGAGGACACGCGCCTCTGGGGCCAACGTCCTGACTTTC
CDR3aa: CASMRTRASGANVLTF

len: 15
j_gene: TRBJ2-5
d_gene: NA
abundance: many
v_gene: TRBV20-1
CDR3nt: TGCAGTGCAAACCCCCTGACAGGGAGGCAAGAGACCCAGTACTTC
CDR3aa: CSANPLTGRQETQYF

len: 13
j_gene: TRBJ2-7
d_gene: NA
abundance: many
v_gene: TRBV5-5
CDR3nt: TGTGCCAGCAGCTCCCGACTGACTTACGAGCAGTACTTC
CDR3aa: CASSSRLTYEQYF

len: 14
j_gene: TRBJ2-7
d_gene: TRBD1
abundance: NA
v_gene: TRBV6-1
CDR3nt: TGTGCCAGCAGTGAAGGACAGGGGGCCTACGAGCAGTACTTC
CDR3aa: CASSEGQGAYEQYF

len: 14
j_gene: TRBJ1-2
d_gene: NA
abundance: many
v_gene: TRBV7-9
CDR3nt: TGTGCCAGCAGCTTAGGAGCAGGGGATCGTGGCTACACCTTC
CDR3aa: CASSLGAGDRGYTF

len: 15
j_gene: TRBJ1-6
d_gene: NA
abundance: many
v_gene: TRBV7-2
CDR3nt: TGTGCCAGCAGCACGGGACTTTTGGGCAATTCACCCCTCCACTTT
CDR3aa: CASSTGLLGNSPLHF

len: 15
j_gene: TRBJ2-7
d_gene: NA
abundance: NA
v_gene: TRBV11-2
CDR3nt: TGTGCCAGCAGCTTAGTGTCGGGAGTATCTTACGAGCAGTACTTC
CDR3aa: CASSLVSGVSYEQYF

len: 16
j_gene: TRBJ2-6
d_gene: NA
abundance: many
v_gene: TRBV6-1
CDR3nt: TGTGCCAGCAGTGAAGCTATTGCATCTGGGGCCAACGTCCTGACTTTC
CDR3aa: CASSEAIASGANVLTF